Following are 2 T cell receptor beta chains from one sample sequenced in a study of tumor-infiltrating lymphocytes in primary liver carcinoma. The input was around 500 ng total RNA; TCR beta cDNA was made from it with a constant-region primer. ARM-PCR, slightly modified, supplied the TCR beta libraries through three nested multiplex PCR rounds. Both of the initial two PCR rounds ran for nine to eleven cycles and employed TRBV1-TRBV30 forward primers alongside a C-beta reverse primer. TCRdb used MiXCR to reprocess the multiplex PCR reads, holding one entry per CDR3 protein. The sample lists 55,000 to 65,000 distinct CDR3 sequences, just over 70% occurring once. Without any cell sorting, roughly 20-32 mg of bulk tissue yielded co-extracted RNA and DNA. The sequencing input was liver tumor tissue from sampling region 2. Subset meaning: tumor region T2, inferior pole. The receptors shown here come from a man aged 35-49 years with primary liver carcinoma and hepatitis B virus infection.

The table lists this clonotype with many counts. V usage is TRBV11-1 and J usage is TRBJ2-1; D remains ambiguous. This CDR3 has 13 amino acids. Germline CDR1 SGHAT, CDR2 FQDESV (reference sequence). V was clipped by 5 bases and J by 5 bases, with 10 bases between them. This chain's CDR3 is CASSVGLNNEQFF. The CDR3 DNA follows: TGTGCCAGCAGCGTTGGCCTGAACAATGAGCAGTTCTTC. Full variable domain (missing parts from reference TRBV11-1 and TRBJ2-1): EAEVAQSPRYKITEKSQAVAFWCDPISGHATLYWYRQILGQGPELLVQFQDESVVDDSQLPKDRFSAERLKGVDSTLKIQPAELGDSAMYLCASSVGLNNEQFFGPGTRLTVL.

About this clonotype itself: The conserved phenylalanine or tryptophan normally closing the CDR3 is absent here, so this likely arose from a read error. The chain recombines TRBV5-5 with TRBJ2-2; D is undetermined. V was pared by 0 bases and J by 0 bases, with 6 bases between. This CDR3 is built from 15 residues. Germline V lookup: CDR1 SGHKS, CDR2 YYEKEE (reference sequence). In DNA form, the CDR3 reads TGTGCCAGCAGCTTGGGTCGGACGAACACCGGGGAGCTGTTTTAT. This encodes CASSLGRTNTGELFY.